The 27 T cell receptor beta chains listed next were all sequenced from one sample in a study of early T cells in non-severe SARS-CoV-2 infection (dated by TCRdb to the early 2020s). Library generation was performed with 5' RACE. Sequencing was carried out with a NextSeq 500. The public reads were reanalyzed by TCRdb: fastp trimming at Q25, MiXCR alignment, in-frame beta chains only. Rows merge per CDR3 protein into single entries with the most common DNA and genes. This sample holds roughly 40,000 distinct CDR3 sequences; 6.3% were observed only once. Jointly, the top ten make up about 5.5% of the sample. The sample was whole blood. The origin of the receptors is an adult who was a healthcare worker with PCR-confirmed SARS-CoV-2 infection or an uninfected control (not recorded which).

This clonotype showed up many times. CDR3 loop: CASSLSGGPGELFF. CDR3 coding DNA: TGTGCCAGCAGCTTATCGGGGGGTCCCGGGGAGCTGTTTTTT. The chain carries TRBV7-2 and TRBJ2-2; 7 bases match TRBD2. The CDR3 contains 14 residues. Germline V CDR1 and CDR2: SGHTA, FQGNSA. The V gene end was trimmed by 2 bases and the J gene end by 6 bases; junction bases not matched to a gene: 3.

The CDR3, as DNA: TGCGCCAGCAGCCCCGGACGGGACCTTCGCCACGAGCAGTACTTC. Protein product: CASSPGRDLRHEQYF. The rearrangement uses TRBV5-1 and TRBJ2-7; D may correspond to TRBD1 or TRBD2 (5 bases each). The CDR3 loop spans 15 amino acids. The germline gives CDR1 SGHRS, CDR2 YFSETQ. Deletions cut 4 bases from V and 5 bases from J, with 19 bases between.

This clonotype showed up many times. The chain uses TRBV5-1 and TRBJ1-6; D is uncertain. The germline CDR1 and CDR2 sequences are SGHRS and YFSETQ. CDR3 length: 13 amino acids. Trimming shortened V by 0 bases and J by 8 bases, and 6 bases separated the two germline ends. In DNA, the CDR3 is TGCGCCAGCAGCTTGGTTGTGGATTCACCCCTCCACTTT. Protein: CASSLVVDSPLHF. Filled out from reference TRBV5-1 and TRBJ1-6, the complete variable domain reads KAGVTQTPRYLIKTRGQQVTLSCSPISGHRSVSWYQQTPGQGLQFLFEYFSETQRNKGNFPGRFSGRQFSNSRSEMNVSTLELGDSALYLCASSLVVDSPLHFGNGTRLTVT.

In its sample, this clonotype was seen many times. The chain links TRBV6-6 to TRBJ2-1; D is undetermined. The CDR3 has 13 amino acids. Looked up from germline, CDR1 is MNHNY and CDR2 is SVGAGI (reference sequence). The V end lost 0 bases, the J end lost 8 bases, and 8 bases lay between the germline ends. CDR3 DNA: TGTGCCAGCAGTTACTCGGCGGTCCATGAGCAGTTCTTC. As protein: CASSYSAVHEQFF.

Ten or more counts support this clonotype. For the CDR3, the DNA is TGCAGTGCTAAAGGGGTCTCCTACGAGCAGTACTTC. Residues: CSAKGVSYEQYF. This sequence joins TRBV20-1 and TRBJ2-7; perhaps TRBD1 as D (5 bases). Germline CDR1 and CDR2: DFQATT and SNEGSKA (reference sequence). CDR3 length: 12 amino acids. Trimming cost V 4 bases and J 0 bases, with 7 bases left between them.

This clonotype was seen more than once but under ten times. The chain joins TRBV11-2 to TRBJ2-3; D call uncertain. V dropped 5 bases and J dropped 6 bases, with 12 bases sitting between them. Germline assignment: CDR1 SGHAT and CDR2 FQNNGV. This CDR3 has 13 amino acids. For the CDR3, the DNA is TGTGCCAGCAGCCCCGAACCGTCGGATACGCAGTATTTT. Translation gives CASSPEPSDTQYF.

This clonotype was seen many times. The chain recombines TRBV12-3 or TRBV12-4 with TRBJ2-3; D is unresolved. The CDR3 runs to 13 residues. The germline V and J ends were trimmed by 7 bases and 5 bases, with 13 bases remaining between them. The DNA for the CDR3 is TGTGCCAGCACCCCCGGCGTCGAAGATACGCAGTATTTT. Encoded protein: CASTPGVEDTQYF.

This clonotype was detected a few times. CDR3 coding DNA: TGCAGTGCTAGTGACTGGACTAGCGGGAAGACCGGGGAGCTGTTTTTT. Translating gives CSASDWTSGKTGELFF. J is TRBJ2-2 and V is TRBV20-1; 12 nucleotides agree with TRBD2. CDR3 length: 16 residues. V shed 3 bases, J shed 5 bases, and the junction held 7 bases outside the gene matches. The germline V gene encodes CDR1 DFQATT and CDR2 SNEGSKA (reference sequence).

This clonotype was counted between two and nine times. DNA for the CDR3: TGCGCCAGCAGCTTGGGGGTTAGCGGGACAAATGAGCAGTTCTTC. This codes for CASSLGVSGTNEQFF. The rearrangement joins TRBV5-1 to TRBJ2-1; 8 bases agree with TRBD2. The germline V gene encodes CDR1 SGHRS and CDR2 YFSETQ. This CDR3 contains 15 residues. Germline trimming cut 0 bases from V and 7 bases from J; bases unmatched to any gene: 6. Variable domain in full (rest from reference TRBV5-1 and TRBJ2-1): KAGVTQTPRYLIKTRGQQVTLSCSPISGHRSVSWYQQTPGQGLQFLFEYFSETQRNKGNFPGRFSGRQFSNSRSEMNVSTLELGDSALYLCASSLGVSGTNEQFFGPGTRLTVL.

The sample holds a few counts of this clonotype. The V and J genes are TRBV4-1 and TRBJ2-1; a possible D gene is TRBD1 (5 bases). V was trimmed by 4 bases and J by 5 bases, leaving 18 bases between them. The length of the CDR3 is 16 residues. Germline assignment: CDR1 MGHRA and CDR2 YSYEKL. Written as DNA, the CDR3 is TGCGCCAGCAGCCGATACCGGACACCTCCGGACAATGAGCAGTTCTTC. Protein product: CASSRYRTPPDNEQFF.

This chain joins TRBV10-3 and TRBJ2-7; D is uncertain. The V gene's germline CDR1 is ENHRY and CDR2 SYGVKD. The V end lost 3 bases, the J end lost 6 bases, and 9 bases lay between the germline ends. The CDR3 length is 12 residues. DNA of the CDR3: TGTGCCATCAGTGACCCAGCCCGCGAGCAGTACTTC. Its protein is CAISDPAREQYF.

This clonotype occurred many times. This chain connects TRBV20-1 to TRBJ2-3; D not certain. The length of the CDR3 is 16 residues. Germline V CDR1 and CDR2: DFQATT, SNEGSKA (reference sequence). Deletions cut 6 bases from V and 5 bases from J, with 24 bases between. As DNA, the CDR3 is TGCAGTGCCCACCGAGGTTTTCCCGTCAGTGGAGATACGCAGTATTTT. Its protein is CSAHRGFPVSGDTQYF.

This clonotype was observed many times. The rearrangement joins TRBV28 to TRBJ2-5; 9 nucleotides line up with TRBD1. With V trimmed by 5 bases and J by 0 bases, 7 bases remained unmatched. This CDR3 region has 16 residues. CDR1 and CDR2 (germline): MDHEN, SYDVKM. CDR3 in amino acids: CASSPNRGPYQETQYF. The DNA for the CDR3 is TGTGCCAGCAGTCCCAACAGGGGGCCGTACCAAGAGACCCAGTACTTC.

This clonotype was counted a few times. The chain recombines TRBV7-2 with TRBJ2-1; no firm D call. The CDR3 has 15 residues. Trimming cost V 2 bases and J 1 base, with 9 bases left between them. Germline V gives CDR1 SGHTA, CDR2 FQGNSA. The CDR3 DNA follows: TGTGCCAGCAGCTTAAATGTCCCGTCCTACAATGAGCAGTTCTTC. This gives the protein CASSLNVPSYNEQFF. The variable domain in full, with the rest retrieved from reference TRBV7-2 and TRBJ2-1, is GAGVSQSPSNKVTEKGKDVELRCDPISGHTALYWYRQSLGQGLEFLIYFQGNSAPDKSGLPSDRFSAERTGGSVSTLTIQRTQQEDSAVYLCASSLNVPSYNEQFFGPGTRLTVL.

This clonotype has more than one count but fewer than ten. The genes are TRBV7-6 and TRBJ2-3; 7 bases are shared with TRBD2. Trimming removed 5 bases from V and 6 bases from J; junction bases left unmatched: 8. The germline gives CDR1 SGHVS, CDR2 FNYEAQ. This CDR3 spans 14 amino acids. The CDR3 DNA reads as TGTGCCAGCAGCGCACCGAGCGGGAAGGATACGCAGTATTTT. This codes for CASSAPSGKDTQYF.

This clonotype has only a few counts. The chain recombines TRBV7-2 with TRBJ2-2, with 11 positions matching TRBD2. The CDR3 consists of 21 residues. The germline V gene encodes CDR1 SGHTA and CDR2 FQGNSA. V lost 6 bases, J lost 0 bases, and 18 bases stayed unmatched. The CDR3 DNA follows: TGTGCCAGCAGACAGGAACAATATGCGGGACTAGCGGACCCGAACACCGGGGAGCTGTTTTTT. Its translation: CASRQEQYAGLADPNTGELFF.

At least ten counts were recorded for this clonotype. The chain employs TRBV2 and TRBJ2-7; TRBD2 matches 12 bases. Germline assignment: CDR1 SNHLY and CDR2 FYNNEI. Trimming cost V 6 bases and J 6 bases; bases outside gene matches: 6. This CDR3 spans 14 amino acids. CDR3 nucleotide sequence: TGTGCCAGCAGGTTGACTAGCGGGAGATTCGAGCAGTACTTC. Translating it yields CASRLTSGRFEQYF.

This clonotype was found a few times. V usage is TRBV28 and J usage is TRBJ2-5, with 9 bases that match TRBD1. Germline V lookup: CDR1 MDHEN, CDR2 SYDVKM. There are 13 residues in the CDR3. The trim removed 3 bases at V and 6 bases at J, leaving 2 bases unmatched. The CDR3 DNA sequence: TGTGCCAGCAGTTTTGGACAGGGGCAGACCCAGTACTTC. Translation: CASSFGQGQTQYF.

At least ten counts were recorded for this clonotype. The chain uses TRBV11-3 and TRBJ2-5; D remains unclear. Trimming cost V 9 bases and J 4 bases, with 12 bases left between them. In germline, CDR1 is SGHNT, CDR2 YENEEA. This CDR3 comprises 12 residues. The CDR3 is CARKQTSETQYF. The CDR3 coding sequence is TGTGCCAGGAAACAAACCTCAGAGACCCAGTACTTC.

This clonotype occurred many times. The rearrangement uses TRBV12-3 or TRBV12-4 and TRBJ2-7; D is possibly TRBD1 (6 bases). Trimming removed 2 bases at V and 2 bases at J, with 13 bases between. This CDR3 has 15 residues. The CDR3 DNA is TGTGCCAGCAGTTTAAGGACAGCCGGAACCTACGAGCAGTACTTC. Its translation: CASSLRTAGTYEQYF.

This clonotype was counted at least ten times. The chain joins TRBV29-1 to TRBJ1-5; D call uncertain. Between the trimmed V and J ends, which lost 4 bases and 0 bases, there was a span of 7 bases. CDR1 is SQVTM and CDR2 is ANQGSEA in the germline V gene. CDR3 length: 13 residues. CDR3 nucleotide sequence: TGCAGCGTTGCGGTCCTTAGCAATCAGCCCCAGCATTTT. This sequence encodes CSVAVLSNQPQHF.

In its sample, this clonotype was seen a few times. V and J are TRBV7-9 and TRBJ1-2, with D unresolved. CDR3 length: 15 amino acids. Germline CDR1 and CDR2: SEHNR and FQNEAQ (reference sequence). Between the trimmed V and J ends, which lost 10 bases and 8 bases, there was a span of 26 bases. DNA of the CDR3: TGTGCCACCTCGAGGCGGGTTACAGCCTCCTGGGGCTACACCTTC. It translates to CATSRRVTASWGYTF.

This clonotype was seen repeatedly, ten times or more. V usage is TRBV4-2 and J usage is TRBJ2-1; 9 bases line up with TRBD2. The CDR3 length is 15 residues. The ends lost 3 bases at V and 2 bases at J; junction bases unmatched: 2. The V gene's germline CDR1 is LGHNA and CDR2 YNFKEQ. DNA of the CDR3: TGTGCCAGCAGCCAGGGCGGGAGGGCCTACAATGAGCAGTTCTTC. Encoded protein: CASSQGGRAYNEQFF.

J is TRBJ2-7 and V is TRBV20-1, with 15 bases matching TRBD2. CDR1 and CDR2 (germline): DFQATT, SNEGSKA (reference sequence). This CDR3 is built from 17 residues. V was clipped by 0 bases and J by 2 bases; unmatched bases: 5. CDR3 nucleotides: TGCAGTGCTAGAGATAGGACTAGCGGGAGGGCCACCTACGAGCAGTACTTC. It encodes CSARDRTSGRATYEQYF.

This clonotype was detected only a few times. J is TRBJ2-5 and V is TRBV21-1. TRBV21-1 is termed a pseudogene. The CDR3 is 14 amino acids. The CDR3 DNA follows: TGTGCCAGCAGCAAAGGCGGCGTCCAAGAGACCCAGTACTTC. This encodes CASSKGGVQETQYF.

In this sample, this clonotype turned up many times. This sequence joins TRBV12-3 or TRBV12-4 and TRBJ1-1, with D perhaps TRBD1 (6 bases). The CDR3 runs to 13 residues. V was trimmed by 5 bases and J by 3 bases, leaving 10 bases between them. The CDR3 DNA reads as TGTGCCAGCAGTGAGCAGGGGCACACTGAAGCTTTCTTT. Its protein product is CASSEQGHTEAFF.

This clonotype has just a few counts. The chain carries TRBV7-2 and TRBJ2-2; D unclear. This CDR3 has 15 amino acids. The V end was cut by 2 bases, the J end by 0 bases, with 7 bases between. Looked up from germline, CDR1 is SGHTA and CDR2 is FQGNSA. The CDR3 spells CASSLTLANTGELFF. CDR3 DNA sequence: TGTGCCAGCAGCTTAACGCTGGCGAACACCGGGGAGCTGTTTTTT.